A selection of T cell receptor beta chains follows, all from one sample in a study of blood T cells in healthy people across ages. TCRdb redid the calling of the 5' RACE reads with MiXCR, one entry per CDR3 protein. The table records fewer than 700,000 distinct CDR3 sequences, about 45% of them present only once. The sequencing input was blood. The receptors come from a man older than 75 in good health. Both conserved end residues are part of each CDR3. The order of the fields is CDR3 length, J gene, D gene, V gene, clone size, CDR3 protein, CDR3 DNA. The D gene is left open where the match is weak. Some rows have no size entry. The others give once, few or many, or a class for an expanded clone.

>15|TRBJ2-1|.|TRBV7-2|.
CASNEQGHSYNEQFF
TGTGCCAGTAACGAACAGGGTCACTCCTACAATGAGCAGTTCTTC
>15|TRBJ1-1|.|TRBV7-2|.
CASSLAPRLNTEAFF
TGTGCCAGCAGCTTAGCTCCAAGGTTGAACACTGAAGCTTTCTTT
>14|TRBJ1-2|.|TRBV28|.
CASSLGGDPYGYTF
TGTGCCAGCAGTTTAGGTGGAGACCCCTATGGCTACACCTTC
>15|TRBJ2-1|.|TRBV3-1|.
CASSQDIASPNEQFF
TGTGCCAGCAGCCAAGATATAGCCAGCCCGAATGAGCAGTTCTTC
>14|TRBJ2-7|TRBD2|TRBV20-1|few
CSARLATSSYEQYF
TGCAGTGCTCGACTAGCGACAAGCTCCTACGAGCAGTACTTC
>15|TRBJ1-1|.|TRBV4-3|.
CASSQDSGGGREAFF
TGCGCCAGCAGCCAGGATAGTGGCGGTGGCCGTGAAGCTTTCTTT
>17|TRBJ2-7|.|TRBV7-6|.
CASSPIGEEMSSYEQYF
TGTGCCAGCAGCCCCATAGGGGAGGAGATGAGCTCCTACGAGCAGTACTTC
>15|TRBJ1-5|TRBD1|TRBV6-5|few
CASRQQQGGSQPQHF
TGTGCCAGCAGACAACAACAGGGGGGGAGTCAGCCCCAGCATTTT
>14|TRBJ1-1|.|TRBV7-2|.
CASSLVPGDIEAFF
TGTGCCAGCAGCTTAGTTCCCGGCGACATTGAAGCTTTCTTT
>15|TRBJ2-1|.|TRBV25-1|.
CASSDRRWGYNEQFF
TGTGCCAGCAGCGATAGGAGGTGGGGCTACAATGAGCAGTTCTTC
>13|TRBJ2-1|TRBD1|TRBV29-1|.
CSGQGTGQGEQFF
TGCAGCGGTCAGGGGACAGGTCAGGGTGAGCAGTTCTTC
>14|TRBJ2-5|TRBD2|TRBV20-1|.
CSAVGASGTHEQYF
TGCAGTGCTGTAGGGGCTAGCGGTACTCATGAGCAGTACTTC
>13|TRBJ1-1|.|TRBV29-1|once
CSGGHGGRTEAFF
TGCAGCGGGGGACATGGAGGTAGGACTGAAGCTTTCTTT
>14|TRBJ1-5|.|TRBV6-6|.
CASSRPDAYQPQHF
TGTGCCAGCAGTCGGCCTGACGCCTATCAGCCCCAGCATTTT
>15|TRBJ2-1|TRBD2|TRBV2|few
CASTLAGGSYNEQFF
TGTGCCAGCACCCTAGCGGGAGGTTCCTACAATGAGCAGTTCTTC
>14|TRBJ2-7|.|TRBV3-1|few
CASSQDPRASEQYF
TGTGCCAGCAGCCAAGATCCCAGGGCGAGCGAGCAGTACTTC
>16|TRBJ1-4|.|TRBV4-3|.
CASSQDRWGSGEKLFF
TGCGCCAGCAGCCAAGATCGGTGGGGGAGCGGTGAAAAACTGTTTTTT
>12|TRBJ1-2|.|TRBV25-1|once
CASSEPRDGYTF
TGTGCCAGCAGTGAGCCCAGGGACGGCTACACCTTC
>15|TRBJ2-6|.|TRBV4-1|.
CASSQDPVGANVLTF
TGCGCCAGCAGCCAAGATCCTGTTGGGGCCAACGTCCTGACTTTC
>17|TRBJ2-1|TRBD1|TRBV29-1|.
CSVEDQRGQGAYNERFF
TGCAGCGTTGAAGATCAAAGGGGGCAGGGAGCCTACAATGAGCGGTTCTTC
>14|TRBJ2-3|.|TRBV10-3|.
CAISLARVGDTQYF
TGTGCCATCAGTCTAGCGAGAGTCGGAGATACGCAGTATTTT
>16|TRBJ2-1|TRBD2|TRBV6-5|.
CASSIMGLASDNEQFF
TGTGCCAGCAGTATCATGGGACTAGCAAGCGACAATGAGCAGTTCTTC
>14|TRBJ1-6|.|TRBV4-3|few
CASSQGQVQSTLHF
TGCGCCAGCAGCCAAGGACAGGTACAGAGCACCCTCCACTTT
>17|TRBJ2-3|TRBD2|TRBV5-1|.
CASSFSTSGGSTDTQYF
TGCGCCAGCAGCTTCTCGACTAGCGGGGGAAGCACAGATACGCAGTATTTT
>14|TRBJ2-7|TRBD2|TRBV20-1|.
CSFQGAGGWYEQYF
TGCAGTTTCCAAGGAGCGGGAGGATGGTACGAGCAGTACTTC
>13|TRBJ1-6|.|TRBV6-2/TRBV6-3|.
CASSIEGHSPLHF
TGTGCCAGCAGCATAGAGGGACATTCACCCCTCCACTTT
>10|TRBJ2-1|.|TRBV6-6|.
CASSSGLLFF
TGTGCCAGCAGTTCAGGGTTGTTGTTCTTC
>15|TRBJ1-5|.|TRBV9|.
CASSVDPTGNQPQHF
TGTGCCAGCAGCGTAGACCCCACGGGGAATCAGCCCCAGCATTTT
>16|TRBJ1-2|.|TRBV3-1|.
CASSQDGVRTAYGYTF
TGTGCCAGCAGCCAAGATGGCGTTAGGACAGCCTATGGCTACACCTTC
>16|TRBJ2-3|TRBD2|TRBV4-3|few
CASSQGTSGRSDTQYF
TGCGCCAGCAGCCAAGGGACTAGCGGGAGATCAGATACGCAGTATTTT
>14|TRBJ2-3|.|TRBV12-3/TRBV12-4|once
CASSSTRGTDTQYF
TGTGCCAGCAGTTCCACACGGGGCACAGATACGCAGTATTTT